This is a list of T cell receptor beta chains from one sample in a study of beta chain features in type 1 diabetes. TCRdb keeps only in-frame clones here, not all; method: immunoSEQ multiplex PCR. The data show 600,000 or so clones, with 9.5% to 15% seen just once and roughly 0.11% held by the top ten. Sequenced input: naive CD4+ T cells from blood. These receptors were collected from a man aged 25-40 years with type 1 diabetes. CDR3s include the opening cysteine and the closing phenylalanine or tryptophan. The order of the fields is D gene, J gene, V gene, clone size, CDR3 DNA, CDR3 protein. D genes are given only for firm matches. The size entry is marked missing in some rows and otherwise reads once, few, many or a size class.

>TRBD1|TRBJ1-2|TRBV7-9|.
TGTGCCAGCAGCCCGGACAGGGAGGACTATGGCTACACCTTC
CASSPDREDYGYTF
>.|TRBJ2-5|TRBV7-2|few
TGTGCCAGCAGCTTAGGGGGGGCCCGGCCGACCCAGTACTTC
CASSLGGARPTQYF
>TRBD2|TRBJ2-3|TRBV7-8|.
TGTGCCAGCAGCACAGGGACTAGCGGGGGCACAGATACGCAGTATTTT
CASSTGTSGGTDTQYF
>TRBD1|TRBJ2-7|TRBV5-1|.
TGCGCCAGCAGCTTGGATGGACAGGGGGAGAACGAGCAGTACTTC
CASSLDGQGENEQYF
>.|TRBJ1-2|TRBV4-2|.
TGTGCCAGCAGCCAAGAGGCGATCGTATATGGCTACACCTTC
CASSQEAIVYGYTF
>.|TRBJ1-4|TRBV14|few
TGTGCCAGCAGCCAAGGAGTCGGACGATCAACTAATGAAAAACTGTTTTTT
CASSQGVGRSTNEKLFF
>TRBD2|TRBJ2-6|TRBV2|.
TGTGCCAGCCACGGGGGGAGCTCTGGGGCCAACGTCCTGACTTTC
CASHGGSSGANVLTF
>.|TRBJ1-4|TRBV29-1|.
TGCAGCGTTCCCGGGGACGCAACTAATGAAAAACTGTTTTTT
CSVPGDATNEKLFF
>.|TRBJ2-1|TRBV9|.
TGTGCCAGCAGCGCCCCCCGCAATGAGCAGTTCTTC
CASSAPRNEQFF
>.|TRBJ1-2|TRBV27|few
TGTGCCAGCAACAATTACAGGAACTATGGCTACACCTTC
CASNNYRNYGYTF
>.|TRBJ2-1|TRBV5-4|.
TGTGCCAGCAGTCGCAGGGGCGTCAATGGCGATGAGCAGTTCTTC
CASSRRGVNGDEQFF
>TRBD1|TRBJ2-1|TRBV2|few
TGTGCCAGCAGTGATGAGGGGGCCGGAAACAATGAGCAGTTCTTC
CASSDEGAGNNEQFF